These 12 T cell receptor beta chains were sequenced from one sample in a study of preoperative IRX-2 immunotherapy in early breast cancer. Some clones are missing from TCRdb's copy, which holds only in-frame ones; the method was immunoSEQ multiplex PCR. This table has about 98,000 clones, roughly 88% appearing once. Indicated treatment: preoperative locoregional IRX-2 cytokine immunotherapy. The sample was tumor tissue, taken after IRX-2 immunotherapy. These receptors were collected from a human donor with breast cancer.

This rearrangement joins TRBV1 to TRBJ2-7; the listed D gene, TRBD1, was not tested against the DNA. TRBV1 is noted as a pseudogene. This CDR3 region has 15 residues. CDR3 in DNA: TGCGCCAGCAGCCAAGTCAGTAGGACAGCCTACGAGCAGTACTTC. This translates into CASSQVSRTAYEQYF.

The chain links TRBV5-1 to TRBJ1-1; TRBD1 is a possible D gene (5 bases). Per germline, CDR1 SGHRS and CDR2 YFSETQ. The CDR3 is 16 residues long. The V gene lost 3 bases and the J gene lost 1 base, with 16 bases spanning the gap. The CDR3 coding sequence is TGCGCCAGCAGCTCCAGGGTAGGGGCGGGGAACACTGAAGCTTTCTTT. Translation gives CASSSRVGAGNTEAFF.

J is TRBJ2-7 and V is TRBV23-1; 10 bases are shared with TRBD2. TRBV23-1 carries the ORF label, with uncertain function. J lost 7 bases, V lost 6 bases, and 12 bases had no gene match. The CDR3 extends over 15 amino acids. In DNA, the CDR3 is TGCGCCAGCAGCGTCTCTAGCGGGGGCCAGGGGGAGCAGTACTTC. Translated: CASSVSSGGQGEQYF.

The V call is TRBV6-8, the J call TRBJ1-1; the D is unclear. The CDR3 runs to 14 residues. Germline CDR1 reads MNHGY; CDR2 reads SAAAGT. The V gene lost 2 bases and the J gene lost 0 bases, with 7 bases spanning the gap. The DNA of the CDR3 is TGTGCCAGCAGTTACGACACCGTGAACACTGAAGCTTTCTTT. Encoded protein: CASSYDTVNTEAFF.

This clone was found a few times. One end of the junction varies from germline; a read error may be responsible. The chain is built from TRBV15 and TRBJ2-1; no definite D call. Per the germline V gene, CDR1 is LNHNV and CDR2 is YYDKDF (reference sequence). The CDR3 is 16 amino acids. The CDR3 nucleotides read TGTGCCAGCAGCCCCGATGCCCTGAGCTCCTACAATGAGCAGTTCTTC. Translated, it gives CASSPDALSSYNEQFF.

The CDR3 bases are TGTGCCAGCAGCTTTATCACGGACGGAACTGAAGCTTTCTTT. It is translated as CASSFITDGTEAFF. The gene calls are TRBV11-3 and TRBJ1-1; D is ambiguous. The germline V gene encodes CDR1 SGHNT and CDR2 YENEEA. The CDR3 spans 14 residues. V gave up 3 bases and J gave up 5 bases, with 13 bases separating them.

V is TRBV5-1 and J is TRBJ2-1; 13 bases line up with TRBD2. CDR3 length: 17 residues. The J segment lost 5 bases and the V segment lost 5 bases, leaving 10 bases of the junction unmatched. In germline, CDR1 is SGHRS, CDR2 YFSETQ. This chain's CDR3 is CASRRSRGLAGDNEQFF. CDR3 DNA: TGCGCCAGCAGACGCTCCAGAGGACTAGCGGGAGACAATGAGCAGTTCTTC.

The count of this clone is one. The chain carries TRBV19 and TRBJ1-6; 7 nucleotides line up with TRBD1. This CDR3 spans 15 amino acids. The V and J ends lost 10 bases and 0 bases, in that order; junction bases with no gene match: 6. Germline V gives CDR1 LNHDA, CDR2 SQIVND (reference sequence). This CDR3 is CATTDRSSYNSPLHF. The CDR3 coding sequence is TGTGCCACTACGGACAGGAGCTCCTATAATTCACCCCTCCACTTT.

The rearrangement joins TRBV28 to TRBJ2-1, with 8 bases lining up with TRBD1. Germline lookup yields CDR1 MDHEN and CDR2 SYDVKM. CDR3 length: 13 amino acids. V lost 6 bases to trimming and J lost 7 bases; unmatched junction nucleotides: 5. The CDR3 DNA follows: TGTGCCAGCAGGCTACAGGGGGATAATGAGCAGTTCTTC. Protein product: CASRLQGDNEQFF.

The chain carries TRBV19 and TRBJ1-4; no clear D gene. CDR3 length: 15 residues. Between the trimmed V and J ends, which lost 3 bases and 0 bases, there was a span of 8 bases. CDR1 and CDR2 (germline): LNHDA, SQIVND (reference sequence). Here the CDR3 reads CASSINRATNEKLFF. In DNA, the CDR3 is TGTGCCAGTAGTATTAACAGAGCAACTAATGAAAAACTGTTTTTT.

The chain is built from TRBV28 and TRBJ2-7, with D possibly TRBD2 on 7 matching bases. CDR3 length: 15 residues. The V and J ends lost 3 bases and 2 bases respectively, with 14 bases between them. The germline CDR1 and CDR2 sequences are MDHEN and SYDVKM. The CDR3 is CASSFGGGRAYEQYF. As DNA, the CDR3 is TGTGCCAGCAGTTTCGGAGGGGGGAGGGCCTACGAGCAGTACTTC.

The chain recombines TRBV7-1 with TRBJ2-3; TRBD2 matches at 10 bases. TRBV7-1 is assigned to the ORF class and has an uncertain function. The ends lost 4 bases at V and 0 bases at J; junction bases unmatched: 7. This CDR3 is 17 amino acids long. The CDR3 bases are TGTGCCAGCAGCTTAGGCCTAGCGGGAGCCAGCACAGATACGCAGTATTTT. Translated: CASSLGLAGASTDTQYF.